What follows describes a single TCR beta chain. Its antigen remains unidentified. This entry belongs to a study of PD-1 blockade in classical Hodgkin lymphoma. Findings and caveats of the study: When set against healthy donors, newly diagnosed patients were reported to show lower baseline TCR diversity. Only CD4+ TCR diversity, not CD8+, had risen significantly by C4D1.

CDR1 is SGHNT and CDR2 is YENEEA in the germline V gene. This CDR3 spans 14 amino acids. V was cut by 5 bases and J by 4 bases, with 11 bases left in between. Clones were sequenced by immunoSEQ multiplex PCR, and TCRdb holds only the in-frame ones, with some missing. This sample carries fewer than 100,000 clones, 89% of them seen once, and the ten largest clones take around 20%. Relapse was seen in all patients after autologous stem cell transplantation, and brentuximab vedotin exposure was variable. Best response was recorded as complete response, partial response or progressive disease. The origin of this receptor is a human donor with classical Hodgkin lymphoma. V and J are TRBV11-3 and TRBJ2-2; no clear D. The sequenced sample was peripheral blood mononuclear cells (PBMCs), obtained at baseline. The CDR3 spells CASSLEWGTGELFF. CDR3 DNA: TGTGCCAGCAGCCTCGAATGGGGCACCGGGGAGCTGTTTTTT.